What follows are 3 T cell receptor beta chains derived from one specimen sequenced in a study of blood T cell repertoires in COVID-19. Profiled with immunoSEQ multiplex PCR; TCRdb holds only in-frame clones, not every one. The sample carries over 200,000 clones, about 90% recorded once. The sequencing sample was made of peripheral blood. Receptor source: a man in his forties with active or convalescent COVID-19.

This sequence joins TRBV27 and TRBJ1-2; 8 bases align to TRBD1. The V and J ends lost 2 bases and 8 bases, in that order; junction bases with no gene match: 7. The CDR3 covers 14 residues. The germline V gene encodes CDR1 MNHEY and CDR2 SMNVEV (reference sequence). The DNA of the CDR3 is TGTGCCAGCAGTTTAGATTACAGGGGGGCCGGCTACACCTTC. Its protein product is CASSLDYRGAGYTF.

This clone is a singleton in its sample. The genes are TRBV28 and TRBJ1-5, with TRBD1 identical over 7 bases. This CDR3 has 15 residues. V lost 5 bases, J lost 3 bases, and 7 bases stayed unmatched. The germline CDR1 and CDR2 sequences are MDHEN and SYDVKM. This CDR3 reads CASSAAGGANQPQHF. As DNA, the CDR3 is TGTGCCAGCAGTGCCGCAGGGGGAGCCAATCAGCCCCAGCATTTT.

This clone has just one count. CDR3 sequence: CASSPAGVYSYEQYF. CDR3 DNA sequence: TGTGCCAGCAGCCCCGCCGGGGTTTACTCCTACGAGCAGTACTTC. The rearrangement uses TRBV7-8 and TRBJ2-7; tentative D call: TRBD2 (5 bases). Germline values: CDR1 SGHVS, CDR2 FQNEAQ. This CDR3 is built from 15 residues. V shed 5 bases and J shed 0 bases, with 14 bases lying between them. The entire variable domain, with the rest obtained from reference TRBV7-8 and TRBJ2-7, is as follows: GAGVSQSPRYKVAKRGQDVALRCDPISGHVSLFWYQQALGQGPEFLTYFQNEAQLDKSGLPSDRFFAERPEGSVSTLKIQRTQQEDSAVYLCASSPAGVYSYEQYFGPGTRLTVT.